Detailed here is one T cell receptor beta chain. The target antigen is unknown. These data belong to a study of shared clonotypes between healthy human individuals. Study-level results: The authors expected sequencing depth to affect clonotype sharing among donors.

CD8 cells classed as naive were CD45RO-negative and positively selected for CCR7, excluding terminally differentiated effector memory CD45RA+ cells. Method: immunoSEQ multiplex PCR; TCRdb's copy keeps in-frame clones and lacks some. The data show about 2.1 million clones, roughly 93% seen once. The V end lost 2 bases, the J end lost 0 bases, and 14 bases lay between the germline ends. CDR3 length: 17 residues. The germline V gene has CDR1 SGHNT and CDR2 YENEEA. This sequence was found in a man aged 18 to 30 in good health. Some clones in this sample may be carry-over from other donors' samples. V and J are TRBV11-3 and TRBJ2-1; no definite D call. Sequencing was done on a sample of naive CD8+ T cells from PBMCs. The CDR3: CASSLKNRTRSYNEQFF. DNA of the CDR3: TGTGCCAGCAGCTTAAAGAACAGAACACGCTCCTACAATGAGCAGTTCTTC.